The present T cell receptor beta chain was sequenced within a study of blood T cell repertoires in COVID-19. Looking at the study overall: Italy, Spain and the United States were the sources of the convalescent and acute COVID-19 samples.

The study assigned cohorts using participant-reported clinical history. The V gene lost 8 bases and the J gene lost 6 bases, with 10 bases spanning the gap. The CDR3 is made up of 12 amino acids. The protocol was immunoSEQ multiplex PCR, while the TCRdb copy is restricted to in-frame clones and leaves out a portion. The sample records some 130,000 clones, approximately 86% being singletons. The sample was PBMCs or T cells enriched from blood (not recorded which). The sequence derives from a woman aged 50 to 60 who had recovered from COVID-19. The chain joins TRBV12-3 or TRBV12-4 to TRBJ2-2, with D possibly TRBD2 on 6 matching bases. For the CDR3, the DNA is TGTGCCAGCGGCGGGGAATCCGGGGAGCTGTTTTTT. It encodes CASGGESGELFF.